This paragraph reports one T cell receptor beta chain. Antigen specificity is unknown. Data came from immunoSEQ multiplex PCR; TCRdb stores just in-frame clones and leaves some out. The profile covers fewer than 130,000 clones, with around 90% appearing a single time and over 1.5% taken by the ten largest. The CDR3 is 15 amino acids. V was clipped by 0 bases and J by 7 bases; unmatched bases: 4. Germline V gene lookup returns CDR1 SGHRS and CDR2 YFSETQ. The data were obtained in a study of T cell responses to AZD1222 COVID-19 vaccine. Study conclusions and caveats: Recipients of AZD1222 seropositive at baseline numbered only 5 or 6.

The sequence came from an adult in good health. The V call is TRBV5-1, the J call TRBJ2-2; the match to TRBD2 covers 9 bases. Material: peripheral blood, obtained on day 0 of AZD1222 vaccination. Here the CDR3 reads CASSLGGLAIGELFF. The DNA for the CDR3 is TGCGCCAGCAGCTTGGGTGGACTAGCGATCGGGGAGCTGTTTTTT.